This T cell receptor beta chain was observed in a study of cytomegalovirus exposure and HLA in healthy donors. The CDR3 sequence is 14 residues long. Trimming left V 2 bases short and J 5 bases short, with 9 bases between. Germline assignment: CDR1 MNHEY and CDR2 SMNVEV (reference sequence). Comments on this clone: What it binds is not known.

Primers: 60 Vbeta forward and 13 Jbeta reverse. The protocol was immunoSEQ multiplex PCR, while the TCRdb copy is restricted to in-frame clones and leaves out a portion. The sample lists about 140,000 clones; about three quarters were seen once. The donors, nominally healthy at sampling, likely had unrecorded immune exposures. Study findings and constraints: The majority of TCR sequences were rare, yet some public TCRs appeared in many donors.

This rearrangement joins TRBV27 to TRBJ1-4, with D unresolved. Material: PBMCs. The clonotype originates from a man aged 18 to 35 in good health and CMV-seronegative. In DNA, the CDR3 is TGTGCCAGCAGTTTACGGCGGCAGAATGAAAAACTGTTTTTT. The encoded protein is CASSLRRQNEKLFF.